This TCR beta chain was observed in a study of neurological immune-mediated disorders. The ends were cut back, 5 bases at V and 5 bases at J, with 16 bases in the middle. Germline CDR1 is SQVTM and CDR2 is ANQGSEA. The CDR3 consists of 14 residues. It was by 5'RACE with 10-nucleotide random UMIs that the cDNA was made. MiXCR, applied by TCRdb to the 5' RACE reads, yields one record per CDR3 protein. The sample lists 60,000 to 80,000 distinct CDR3 sequences; under 5.5% were seen once. This clonotype was observed a handful of times. The receptor was isolated from a woman aged 45-65 years with multiple sclerosis. The specimen sequenced was PBMCs. The rearrangement joins TRBV29-1 to TRBJ1-5, with D perhaps TRBD1 (6 bases). The CDR3 DNA is TGCAGCGTTACACAGGGAGGGAGTGATCAGCCCCAGCATTTT. This encodes CSVTQGGSDQPQHF. Looking up the rest from reference TRBV29-1 and TRBJ1-5 gives the full variable domain: SAVISQKPSRDICQRGTSLTIQCQVDSQVTMMFWYRQQPGQSLTLIATANQGSEATYESGFVIDKFPISRPNLTFSTLTVSNMSPEDSSIYLCSVTQGGSDQPQHFGDGTRLSIL.